Listed here are 5 T cell receptor beta chains from one sample, sequenced in a study of cytomegalovirus exposure and HLA in healthy donors. The PCR ran on 60 Vbeta and 13 Jbeta primers. TCRdb's copy holds only in-frame clones and misses some; the assay was immunoSEQ multiplex PCR. Of 150,000 to 200,000 clones in the sample, over 70% were seen once. Sequenced material: PBMCs. Receptors originate from a woman aged 40 to 50 in good health and CMV-seropositive.

The chain has TRBV7-2 and TRBJ2-6; D may be TRBD2 (7 bases). Germline assignment: CDR1 SGHTA and CDR2 FQGNSA. The CDR3 loop spans 16 amino acids. V gave up 5 bases and J gave up 2 bases, with 13 bases separating them. The CDR3 sequence: CASSLVGGPGANVLTF. Here the CDR3 DNA reads TGTGCCAGCAGCCTTGTGGGGGGGCCTGGGGCCAACGTCCTGACTTTC.

The V and J genes are TRBV11-2 and TRBJ2-7; no clear D. The CDR3 covers 13 residues. V lost 5 bases and J lost 6, with 14 bases in between. Germline V gives CDR1 SGHAT, CDR2 FQNNGV. The CDR3 sequence: CASSEALSAEQYF. The CDR3 DNA reads as TGTGCCAGCAGCGAAGCCCTCAGCGCCGAGCAGTACTTC.

This chain joins TRBV2 and TRBJ2-7; weak D call: TRBD1 (5 bases). Looked up from germline, CDR1 is SNHLY and CDR2 is FYNNEI. The V gene lost 4 bases and the J gene lost 3 bases, with 7 bases spanning the gap. The CDR3 is 12 residues long. The CDR3 loop is CASSGGGYEQYF. CDR3 nucleotide sequence: TGTGCCAGCAGTGGGGGCGGCTACGAGCAGTACTTC.

This clone came up a few times. The genes are TRBV2 and TRBJ1-1, with D perhaps TRBD1 (6 bases). CDR1 is SNHLY, CDR2 FYNNEI, per germline. The CDR3 consists of 13 residues. V lost 8 bases and J lost 0, with 10 bases in between. The CDR3 spells CASEGQLNTEAFF. As DNA, the CDR3 is TGTGCCAGCGAAGGACAGTTGAACACTGAAGCTTTCTTT.

V and J are TRBV5-1 and TRBJ1-1; 9 bases line up with TRBD1. The CDR3 has 16 residues. CDR1 and CDR2 from the germline V gene are SGHRS and YFSETQ. Trimming at V came to 7 bases and at J to 1 base, leaving 11 bases not matched to a gene. CDR3 protein: CASAPGTGNPNTEAFF. The CDR3 DNA sequence: TGCGCCAGCGCACCGGGGACAGGGAATCCGAACACTGAAGCTTTCTTT.